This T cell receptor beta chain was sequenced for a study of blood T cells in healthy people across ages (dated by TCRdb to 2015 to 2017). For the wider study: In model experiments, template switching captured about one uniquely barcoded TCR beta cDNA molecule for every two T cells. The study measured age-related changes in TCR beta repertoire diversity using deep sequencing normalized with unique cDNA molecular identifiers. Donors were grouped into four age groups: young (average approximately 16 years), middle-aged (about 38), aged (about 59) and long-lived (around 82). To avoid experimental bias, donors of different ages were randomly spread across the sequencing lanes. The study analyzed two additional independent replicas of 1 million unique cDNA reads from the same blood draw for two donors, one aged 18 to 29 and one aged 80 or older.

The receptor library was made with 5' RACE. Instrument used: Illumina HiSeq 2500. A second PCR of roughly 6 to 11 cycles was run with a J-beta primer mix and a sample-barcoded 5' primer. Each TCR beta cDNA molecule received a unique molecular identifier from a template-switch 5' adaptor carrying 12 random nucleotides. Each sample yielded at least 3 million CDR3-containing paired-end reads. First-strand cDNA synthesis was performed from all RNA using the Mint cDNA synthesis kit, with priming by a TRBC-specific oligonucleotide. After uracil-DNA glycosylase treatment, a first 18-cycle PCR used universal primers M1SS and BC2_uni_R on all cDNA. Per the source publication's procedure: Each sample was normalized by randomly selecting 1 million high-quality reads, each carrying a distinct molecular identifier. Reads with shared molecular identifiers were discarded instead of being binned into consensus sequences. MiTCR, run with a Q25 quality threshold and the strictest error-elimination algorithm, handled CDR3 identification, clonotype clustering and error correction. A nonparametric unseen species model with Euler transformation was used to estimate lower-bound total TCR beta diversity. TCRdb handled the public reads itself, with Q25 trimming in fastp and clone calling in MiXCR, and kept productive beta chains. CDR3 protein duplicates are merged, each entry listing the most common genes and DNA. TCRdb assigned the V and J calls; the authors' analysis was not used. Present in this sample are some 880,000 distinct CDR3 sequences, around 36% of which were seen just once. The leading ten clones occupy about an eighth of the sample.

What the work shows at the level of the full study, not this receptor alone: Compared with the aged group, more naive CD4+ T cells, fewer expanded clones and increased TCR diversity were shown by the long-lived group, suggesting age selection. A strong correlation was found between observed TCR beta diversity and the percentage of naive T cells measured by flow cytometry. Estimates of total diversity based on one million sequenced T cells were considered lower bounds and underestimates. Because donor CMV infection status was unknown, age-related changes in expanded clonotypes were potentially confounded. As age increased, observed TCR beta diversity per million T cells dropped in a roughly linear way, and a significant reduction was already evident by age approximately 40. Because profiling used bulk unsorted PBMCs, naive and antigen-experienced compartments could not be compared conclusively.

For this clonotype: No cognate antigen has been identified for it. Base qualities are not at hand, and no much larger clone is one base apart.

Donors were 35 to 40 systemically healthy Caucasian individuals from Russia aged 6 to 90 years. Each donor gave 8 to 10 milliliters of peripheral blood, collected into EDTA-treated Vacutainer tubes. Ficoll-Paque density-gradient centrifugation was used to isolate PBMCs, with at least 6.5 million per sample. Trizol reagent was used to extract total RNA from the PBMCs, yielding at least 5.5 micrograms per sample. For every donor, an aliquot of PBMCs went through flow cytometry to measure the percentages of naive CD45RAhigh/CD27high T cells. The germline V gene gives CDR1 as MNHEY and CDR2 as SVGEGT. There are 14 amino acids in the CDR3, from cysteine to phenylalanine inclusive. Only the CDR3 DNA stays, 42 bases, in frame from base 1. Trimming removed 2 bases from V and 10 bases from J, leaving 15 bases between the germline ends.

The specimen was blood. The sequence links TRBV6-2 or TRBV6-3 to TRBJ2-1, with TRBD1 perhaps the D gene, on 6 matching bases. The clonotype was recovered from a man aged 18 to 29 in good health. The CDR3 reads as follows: CASSYGRTDYEQFF. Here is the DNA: TGTGCCAGCAGTTACGGGCGGACAGACTACGAGCAGTTCTTC.